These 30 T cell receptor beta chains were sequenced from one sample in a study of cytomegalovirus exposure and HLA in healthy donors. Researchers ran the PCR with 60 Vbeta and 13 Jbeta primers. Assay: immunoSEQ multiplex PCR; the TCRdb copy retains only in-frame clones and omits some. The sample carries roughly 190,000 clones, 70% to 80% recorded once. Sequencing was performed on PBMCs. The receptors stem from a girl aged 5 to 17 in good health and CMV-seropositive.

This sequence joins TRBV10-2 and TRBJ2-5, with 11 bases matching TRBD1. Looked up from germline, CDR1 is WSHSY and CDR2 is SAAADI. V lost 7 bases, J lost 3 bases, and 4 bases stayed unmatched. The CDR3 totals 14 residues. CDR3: CASTRTGGEETQYF. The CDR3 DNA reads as TGCGCCAGCACTCGGACAGGGGGCGAAGAGACCCAGTACTTC.

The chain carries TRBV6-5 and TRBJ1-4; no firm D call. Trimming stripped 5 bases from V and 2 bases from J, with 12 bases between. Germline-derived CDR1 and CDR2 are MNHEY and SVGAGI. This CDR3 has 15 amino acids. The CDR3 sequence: CASSRRLVTNEKLFF. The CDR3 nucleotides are TGTGCCAGCAGTCGCCGGTTAGTCACTAATGAAAAACTGTTTTTT.

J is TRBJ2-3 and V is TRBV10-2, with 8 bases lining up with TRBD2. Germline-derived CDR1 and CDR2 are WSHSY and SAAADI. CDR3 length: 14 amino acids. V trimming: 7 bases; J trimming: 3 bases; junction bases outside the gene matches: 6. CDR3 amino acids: CASKERGKTDTQYF. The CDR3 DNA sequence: TGCGCCAGCAAGGAGCGGGGGAAAACAGATACGCAGTATTTT.

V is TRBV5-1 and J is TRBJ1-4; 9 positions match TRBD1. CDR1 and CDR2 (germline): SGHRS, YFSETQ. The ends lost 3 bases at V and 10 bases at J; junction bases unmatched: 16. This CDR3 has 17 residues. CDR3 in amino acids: CASSSVPGQGITRKLFF. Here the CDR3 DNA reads TGCGCCAGCAGCTCAGTCCCGGGACAGGGAATAACAAGAAAACTGTTTTTT.

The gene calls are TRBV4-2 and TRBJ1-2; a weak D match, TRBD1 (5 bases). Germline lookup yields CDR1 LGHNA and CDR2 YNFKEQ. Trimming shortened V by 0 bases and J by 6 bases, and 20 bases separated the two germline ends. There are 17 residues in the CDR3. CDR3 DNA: TGTGCCAGCAGCCAAGATATCCTACGGGGGACGGGGAATGGCTACACCTTC. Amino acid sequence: CASSQDILRGTGNGYTF.

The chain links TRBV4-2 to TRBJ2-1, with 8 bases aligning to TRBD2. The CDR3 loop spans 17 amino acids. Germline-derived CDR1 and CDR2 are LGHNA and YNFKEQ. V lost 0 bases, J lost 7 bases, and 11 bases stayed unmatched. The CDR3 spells CASSQDLRGDPSNEQFF. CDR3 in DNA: TGTGCCAGCAGCCAAGATTTGCGGGGGGACCCTAGTAATGAGCAGTTCTTC.

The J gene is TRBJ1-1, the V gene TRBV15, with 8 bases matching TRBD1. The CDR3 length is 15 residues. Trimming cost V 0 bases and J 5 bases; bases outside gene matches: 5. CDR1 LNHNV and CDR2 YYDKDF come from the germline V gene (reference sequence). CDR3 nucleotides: TGTGCCACCAGCAGAGAGAAGACAGGGGATACTGAAGCTTTCTTT. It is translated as CATSREKTGDTEAFF.

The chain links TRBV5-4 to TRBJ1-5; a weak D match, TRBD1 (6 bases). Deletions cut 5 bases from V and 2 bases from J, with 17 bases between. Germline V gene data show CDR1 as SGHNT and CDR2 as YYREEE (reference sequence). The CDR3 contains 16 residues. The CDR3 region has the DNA TGTGCCAGCAGAAACAGGGTCCCCTATGGCAATCAGCCCCAGCATTTT. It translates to CASRNRVPYGNQPQHF.

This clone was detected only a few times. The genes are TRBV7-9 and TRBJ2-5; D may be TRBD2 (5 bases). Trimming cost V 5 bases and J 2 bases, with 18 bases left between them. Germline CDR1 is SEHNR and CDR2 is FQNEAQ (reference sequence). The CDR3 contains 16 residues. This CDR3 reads CASSRRVGGWQETQYF. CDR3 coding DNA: TGTGCCAGCAGCCGTCGTGTAGGCGGGTGGCAAGAGACCCAGTACTTC.

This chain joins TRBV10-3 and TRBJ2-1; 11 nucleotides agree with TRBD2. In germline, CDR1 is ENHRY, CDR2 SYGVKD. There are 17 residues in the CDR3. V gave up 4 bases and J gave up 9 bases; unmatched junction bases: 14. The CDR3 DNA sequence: TGTGCCATCAGTGGAACTAGCGGGGGAAAGGCAATGGGTGAGCAGTTCTTC. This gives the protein CAISGTSGGKAMGEQFF.

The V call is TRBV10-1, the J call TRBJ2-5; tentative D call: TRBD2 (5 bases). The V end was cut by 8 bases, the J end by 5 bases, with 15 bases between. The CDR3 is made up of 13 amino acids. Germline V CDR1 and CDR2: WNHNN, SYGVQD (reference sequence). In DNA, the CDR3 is TGCGCCAGCGGCGACGGGGTTGGGGAGACCCAGTACTTC. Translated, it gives CASGDGVGETQYF.

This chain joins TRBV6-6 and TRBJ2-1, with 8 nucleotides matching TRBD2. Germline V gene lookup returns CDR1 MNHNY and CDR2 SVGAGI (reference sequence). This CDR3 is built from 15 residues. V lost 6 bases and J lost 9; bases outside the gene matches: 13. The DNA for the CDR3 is TGTGCCAGCAGCCCCGAGGGACTAGAGGTGGCTGAGCAGTTCTTC. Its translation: CASSPEGLEVAEQFF.

DNA for the CDR3: TGCGCCAGCAGCCTCTTGGACAGGGGGCTGTCAGATACGCAGTATTTT. Its translation is CASSLLDRGLSDTQYF. The chain joins TRBV4-1 to TRBJ2-3; 11 bases fit TRBD1. J lost 4 bases, V lost 4 bases, and 7 bases had no gene match. CDR3 length equals 16 residues. Germline CDR1 and CDR2: MGHRA and YSYEKL.

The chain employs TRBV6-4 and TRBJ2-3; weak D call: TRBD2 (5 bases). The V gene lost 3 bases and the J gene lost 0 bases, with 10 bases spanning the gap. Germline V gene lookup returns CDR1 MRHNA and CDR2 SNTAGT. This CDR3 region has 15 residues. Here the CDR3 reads CASSEEAASTDTQYF. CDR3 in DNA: TGTGCCAGCAGTGAAGAAGCGGCTAGCACAGATACGCAGTATTTT.

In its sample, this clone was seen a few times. The CDR3 spells CASSFRRGDNEQFF. Here the CDR3 DNA reads TGTGCCAGCAGTTTCCGGCGGGGGGACAATGAGCAGTTCTTC. The J gene is TRBJ2-1, the V gene TRBV27; 8 bases are a match to TRBD2. The CDR3 extends over 14 amino acids. J was trimmed by 5 bases and V by 3 bases; bases with no gene match: 3. Looked up from germline, CDR1 is MNHEY and CDR2 is SMNVEV (reference sequence).

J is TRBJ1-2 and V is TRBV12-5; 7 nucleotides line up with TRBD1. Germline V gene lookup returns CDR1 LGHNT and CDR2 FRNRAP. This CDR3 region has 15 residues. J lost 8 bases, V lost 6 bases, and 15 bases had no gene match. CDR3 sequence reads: CASGNRTGAEVGYTF. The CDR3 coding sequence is TGTGCTAGTGGGAACCGGACAGGTGCTGAGGTGGGCTACACCTTC. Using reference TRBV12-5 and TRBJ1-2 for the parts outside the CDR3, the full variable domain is DARVTQTPRHKVTEMGQEVTMRCQPILGHNTVFWYRQTMMQGLELLAYFRNRAPLDDSGMPKDRFSAEMPDATLATLKIQPSEPRDSAVYFCASGNRTGAEVGYTFGSGTRLTVV.

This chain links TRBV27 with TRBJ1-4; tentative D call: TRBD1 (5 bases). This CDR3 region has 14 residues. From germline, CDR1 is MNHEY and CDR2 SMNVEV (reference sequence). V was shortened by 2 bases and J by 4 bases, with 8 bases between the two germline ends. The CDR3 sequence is CASSLKGDNEKLFF. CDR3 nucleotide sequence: TGTGCCAGCAGTTTAAAAGGGGATAATGAAAAACTGTTTTTT.

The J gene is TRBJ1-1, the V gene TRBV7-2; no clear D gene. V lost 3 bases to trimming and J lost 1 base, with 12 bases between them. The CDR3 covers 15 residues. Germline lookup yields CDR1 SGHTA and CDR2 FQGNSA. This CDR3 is CASSLDVGRNTEAFF. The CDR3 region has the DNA TGTGCCAGCAGCTTGGACGTAGGGAGGAACACTGAAGCTTTCTTT.

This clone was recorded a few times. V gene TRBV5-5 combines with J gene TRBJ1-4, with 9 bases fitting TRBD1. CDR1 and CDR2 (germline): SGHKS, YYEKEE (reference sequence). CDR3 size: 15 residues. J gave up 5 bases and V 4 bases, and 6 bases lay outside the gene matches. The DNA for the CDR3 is TGTGCCAGCAGCAGAGGACAGGGGAGAAATGAAAAACTGTTTTTT. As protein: CASSRGQGRNEKLFF.

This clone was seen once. CDR3 residues: CASSPSRLSYEQYF. CDR3 nucleotides: TGTGCCAGCAGCCCTTCGCGGCTCTCCTACGAGCAGTACTTC. The chain combines TRBV9 with TRBJ2-7; no clear D gene. The CDR3 extends over 14 amino acids. Trimming cost V 4 bases and J 0 bases, with 11 bases left between them. The germline gives CDR1 SGDLS, CDR2 YYNGEE.

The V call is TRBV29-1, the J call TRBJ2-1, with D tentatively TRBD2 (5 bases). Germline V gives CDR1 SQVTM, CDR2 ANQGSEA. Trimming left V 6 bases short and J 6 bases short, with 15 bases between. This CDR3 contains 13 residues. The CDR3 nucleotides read TGCAGCGTGGCGGCGGGCCGGGGCAATGAGCAGTTCTTC. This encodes CSVAAGRGNEQFF.

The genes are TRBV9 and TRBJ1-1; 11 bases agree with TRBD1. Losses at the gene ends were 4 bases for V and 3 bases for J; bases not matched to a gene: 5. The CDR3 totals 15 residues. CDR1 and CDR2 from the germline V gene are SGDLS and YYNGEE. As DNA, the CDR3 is TGTGCCAGCAGCCTGGACAGGGGGCTTCACACTGAAGCTTTCTTT. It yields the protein CASSLDRGLHTEAFF.

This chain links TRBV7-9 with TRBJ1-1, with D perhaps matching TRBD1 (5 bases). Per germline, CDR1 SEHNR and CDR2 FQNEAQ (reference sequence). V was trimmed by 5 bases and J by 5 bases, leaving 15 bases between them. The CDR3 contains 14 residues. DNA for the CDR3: TGTGCCAGCAGCCCGCATTCAGGGTGGACTGAAGCTTTCTTT. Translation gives CASSPHSGWTEAFF.

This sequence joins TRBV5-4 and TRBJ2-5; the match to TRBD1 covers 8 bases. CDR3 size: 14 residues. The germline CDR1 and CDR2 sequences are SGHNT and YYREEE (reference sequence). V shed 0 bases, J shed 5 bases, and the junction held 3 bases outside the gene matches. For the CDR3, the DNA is TGTGCCAGCAGCTTGGCAGGGGGCGCGGAGACCCAGTACTTC. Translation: CASSLAGGAETQYF. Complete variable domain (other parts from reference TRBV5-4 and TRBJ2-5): ETGVTQSPTHLIKTRGQQVTLRCSSQSGHNTVSWYQQALGQGPQFIFQYYREEENGRGNFPPRFSGLQFPNYSSELNVNALELDDSALYLCASSLAGGAETQYFGPGTRLLVL.

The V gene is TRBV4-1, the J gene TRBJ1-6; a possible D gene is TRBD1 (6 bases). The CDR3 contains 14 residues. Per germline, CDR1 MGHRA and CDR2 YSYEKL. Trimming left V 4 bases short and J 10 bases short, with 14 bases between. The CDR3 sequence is CASSPRNRESPLHF. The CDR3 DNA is TGCGCCAGCAGCCCCCGTAACAGGGAGTCACCCCTCCACTTT.

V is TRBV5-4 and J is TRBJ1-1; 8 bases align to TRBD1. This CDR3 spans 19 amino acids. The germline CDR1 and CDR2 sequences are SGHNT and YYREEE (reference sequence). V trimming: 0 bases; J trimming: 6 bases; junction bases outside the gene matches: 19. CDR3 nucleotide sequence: TGTGCCAGCAGCTTGGGCCTGACAGGGACAGGATCATCTGGCGCTGAAGCTTTCTTT. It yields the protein CASSLGLTGTGSSGAEAFF.

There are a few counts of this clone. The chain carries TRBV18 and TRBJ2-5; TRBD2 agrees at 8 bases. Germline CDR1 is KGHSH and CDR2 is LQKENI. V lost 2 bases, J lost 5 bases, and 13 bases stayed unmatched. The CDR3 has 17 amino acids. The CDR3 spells CASSPITSGTSWETQYF. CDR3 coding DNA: TGTGCCAGCTCACCAATTACTTCCGGGACTAGTTGGGAGACCCAGTACTTC. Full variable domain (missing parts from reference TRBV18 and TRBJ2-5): NAGVMQNPRHLVRRRGQEARLRCSPMKGHSHVYWYRQLPEEGLKFMVYLQKENIIDESGMPKERFSAEFPKEGPSILRIQQVVRGDSAAYFCASSPITSGTSWETQYFGPGTRLLVL.

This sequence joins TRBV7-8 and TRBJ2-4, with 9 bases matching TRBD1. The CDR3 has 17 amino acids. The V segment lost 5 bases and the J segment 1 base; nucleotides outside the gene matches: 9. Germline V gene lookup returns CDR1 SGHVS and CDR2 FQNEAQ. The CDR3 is CASSQRGTGSAKNIQYF. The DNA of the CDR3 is TGTGCCAGCAGCCAAAGAGGGACAGGGTCCGCCAAAAACATTCAGTACTTC. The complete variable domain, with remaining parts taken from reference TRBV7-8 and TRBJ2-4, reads GAGVSQSPRYKVAKRGQDVALRCDPISGHVSLFWYQQALGQGPEFLTYFQNEAQLDKSGLPSDRFFAERPEGSVSTLKIQRTQQEDSAVYLCASSQRGTGSAKNIQYFGAGTRLSVL.

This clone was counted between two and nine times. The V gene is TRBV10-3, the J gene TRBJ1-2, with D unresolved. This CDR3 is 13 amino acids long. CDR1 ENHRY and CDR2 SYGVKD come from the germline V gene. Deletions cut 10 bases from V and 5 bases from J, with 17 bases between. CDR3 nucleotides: TGTGCCACCGATCCAGCGGGCCTGTATGGCTACACCTTC. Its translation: CATDPAGLYGYTF.

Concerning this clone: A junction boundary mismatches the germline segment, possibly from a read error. For the CDR3, the DNA is TGTGCCTGGAGGCGGGACAGGGGCAACCAGCCCCAGCATTTT. Translating gives CAWRRDRGNQPQHF. V and J are TRBV30 and TRBJ1-5, with 10 bases matching TRBD1. Germline-derived CDR1 and CDR2 are GTSNPN and SVGIG (reference sequence). The CDR3 loop spans 14 amino acids.